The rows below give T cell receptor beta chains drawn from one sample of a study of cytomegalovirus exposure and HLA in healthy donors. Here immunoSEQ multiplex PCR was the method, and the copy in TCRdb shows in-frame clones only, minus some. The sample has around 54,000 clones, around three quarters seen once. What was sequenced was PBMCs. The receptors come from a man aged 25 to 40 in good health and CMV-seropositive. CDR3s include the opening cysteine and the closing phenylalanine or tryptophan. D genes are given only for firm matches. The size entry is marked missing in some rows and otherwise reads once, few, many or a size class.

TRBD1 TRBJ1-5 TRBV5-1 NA TGCGCCAGCAGCTTGGAGACCAGACAGGGTGGGAGCAATCAGCCCCAGCATTTT CASSLETRQGGSNQPQHF
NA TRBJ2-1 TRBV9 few TGTGCCAGCAGCTTCGGACAACGGACCTACAATGAGCAGTTCTTC CASSFGQRTYNEQFF
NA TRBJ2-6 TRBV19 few TGTGCCTCCTACAGGGAATCAGGGGCCAACGTCCTGACTTTC CASYRESGANVLTF
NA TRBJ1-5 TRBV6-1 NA TGTGCCAGCAGTAGGGCAGGGAATCAGCCCCAGCATTTT CASSRAGNQPQHF
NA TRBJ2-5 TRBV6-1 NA TGTGCCAGCAGTGAATTTGGGGGCCGAAGCCAAGAGACCCAGTACTTC CASSEFGGRSQETQYF
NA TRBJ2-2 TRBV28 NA TGTGCCAGCAGTTTGCCGGGACTTTCCACCGGGGAGCTGTTTTTT CASSLPGLSTGELFF
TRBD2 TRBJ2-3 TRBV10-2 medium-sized TGCGCCAGCTGTAGCGGGGGCACAGATACGCAGTATTTT CASCSGGTDTQYF
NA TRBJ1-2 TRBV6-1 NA TGTGCCAGCAGTCGGGACACCGCTAACTATGGCTACACCTTC CASSRDTANYGYTF
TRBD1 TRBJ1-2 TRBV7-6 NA TGTGCCAGCAGCTCTACCTCCAGGGGGTTGAATGGCTACACCTTC CASSSTSRGLNGYTF
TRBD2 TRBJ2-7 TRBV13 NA TGTGCCAGCACCAACGGGGGGACCACCTACGAGCAGTACTTC CASTNGGTTYEQYF
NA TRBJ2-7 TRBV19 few TGTGCCAGTAGTATAGTTGGCAGCTCCTACGAGCAGTACTTC CASSIVGSSYEQYF
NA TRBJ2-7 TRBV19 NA TGTGCCAGTAGTAATAGGGGGAGCGGGGCATCTATCTACGAGCAGTACTTC CASSNRGSGASIYEQYF
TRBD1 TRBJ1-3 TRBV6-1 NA TGTGCCAGCCGGACAGGGGAAAACACCATATATTTT CASRTGENTIYF
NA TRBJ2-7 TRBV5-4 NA TGTGCCAGCAGCTCCCGGGACTCCTACGAGCAGTACTTC CASSSRDSYEQYF
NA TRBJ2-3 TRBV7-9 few TGTGCCAGCAGCTTATCCCCTCCCACAGATACGCAGTATTTT CASSLSPPTDTQYF
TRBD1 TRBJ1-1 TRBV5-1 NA TGCGCCAGCAGCAGGGGACAGCCGAACACTGAAGCTTTCTTT CASSRGQPNTEAFF
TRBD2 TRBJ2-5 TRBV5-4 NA TGTGCCAGCAGCTCAGGGGCTAGCGGGGGGGCCAGAGAGACCCAGTACTTC CASSSGASGGARETQYF
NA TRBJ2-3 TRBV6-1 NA TGTGCCAGCAGTGAATACCTTTGGGGGGAAACACTAGATACGCAGTATTTT CASSEYLWGETLDTQYF
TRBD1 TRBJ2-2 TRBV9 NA TGTGCCAGCAGGCCTACAGGGGGAAGCACCGGGGAGCTGTTTTTT CASRPTGGSTGELFF
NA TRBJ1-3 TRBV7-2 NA TGTGCCAGCAGCTGGACAGCAGCTTCTGGAAACACCATATATTTT CASSWTAASGNTIYF
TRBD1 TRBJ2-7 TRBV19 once TGTGCCAGTAGTAGCTCCGGGACAGGTTACGAGCAGTACTTC CASSSSGTGYEQYF
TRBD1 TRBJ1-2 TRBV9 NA TGTGCCAGCAGCGGTGTGGGACAGGGGGCGCATGGCTACACCTTC CASSGVGQGAHGYTF
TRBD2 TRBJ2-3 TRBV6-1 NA TGTGCCATCCAGTTACTAGCGGGGGGAACAGATACGCAGTATTTT CAIQLLAGGTDTQYF
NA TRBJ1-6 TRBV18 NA TGTGCCAGCTCACCCGTTATAAGCGCTAATAATTCACCCCTCCACTTT CASSPVISANNSPLHF
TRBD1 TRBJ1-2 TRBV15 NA TGTGCCACCAGCAGAGATCGGGACAGGAGCAGTGGCTACACCTTC CATSRDRDRSSGYTF
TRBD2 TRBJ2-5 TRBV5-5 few TGTGCCAGCAGCGGGGGCCATGGCGGGGGGGAGACCCAGTACTTC CASSGGHGGGETQYF
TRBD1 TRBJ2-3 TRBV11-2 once TGTGCCAGCAGCCTCCGACAGGGAGATACGCAGTATTTT CASSLRQGDTQYF
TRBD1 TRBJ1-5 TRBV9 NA TGTGCCAGCAGCGAGGGGACAGGGAATCAGCCCCAGCATTTT CASSEGTGNQPQHF
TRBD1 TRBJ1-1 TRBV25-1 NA TGTGCCAGCAGTGAATCACGAGGTGACAGGGGGCGTGAAGCTTTCTTT CASSESRGDRGREAFF
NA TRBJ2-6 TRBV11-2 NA TGTGCCATTCTGACGGGAAACGTCCTGACTTTC CAILTGNVLTF
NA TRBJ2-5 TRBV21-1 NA TGTGCCAGCAGCAAAGAGCGTTCGCGATCAGGCAGGGGGCACGGTAGGGAGACCCAGTACTTC CASSKERSRSGRGHGRETQYF
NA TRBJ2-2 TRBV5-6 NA TGTGCCAGCAGCTCCCCTGGGCGTGCCACCGGGGAGCTGTTTTTT CASSSPGRATGELFF
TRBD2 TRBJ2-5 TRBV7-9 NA TGTGCCTCTCGGGGGGGTAACGGAGAGACCCAGTACTTC CASRGGNGETQYF
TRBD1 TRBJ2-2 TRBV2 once TGTGCCAGCAACCTGGGACAGATAAACGGGGAGCTGTTTTTT CASNLGQINGELFF
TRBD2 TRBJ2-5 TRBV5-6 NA TGTGCCAGCAGCTTGGACCCTAGCGGGGGGGCCGGGACCCAGTACTTC CASSLDPSGGAGTQYF
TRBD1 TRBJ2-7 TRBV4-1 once TGCGCCAGCAGCCCTCAGACAGGGGGATCCTACGAGCAGTACTTC CASSPQTGGSYEQYF
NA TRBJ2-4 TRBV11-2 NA TGTGCCAGCAGCTTAGCGGGCGGGTATACCAAAAACATTCAGTACTTC CASSLAGGYTKNIQYF
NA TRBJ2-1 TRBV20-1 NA TGCAGTGCTAGAAACCCGACTGCCTTCTTC CSARNPTAFF
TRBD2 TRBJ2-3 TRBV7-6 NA TGTGCCAGCAGCCTCACGGTGCTAGCGGGGGGGTCCCCGGATACGCAGTATTTT CASSLTVLAGGSPDTQYF
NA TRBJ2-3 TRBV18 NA TGTGCCAGCTCACCAAGTCGGTTCACAGATACGCAGTATTTT CASSPSRFTDTQYF
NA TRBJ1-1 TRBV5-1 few TGCGCCAGCAGCTTGGTAGGGAGGGGCGAAGCTTTCTTT CASSLVGRGEAFF
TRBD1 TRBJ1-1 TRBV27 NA TGTGCCAGCAGCCGCAGGGGGCGCGGGGACACTGAAGCTTTCTTT CASSRRGRGDTEAFF
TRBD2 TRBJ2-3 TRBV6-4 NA TGTGCCAGTGATCTAGCGGGGGGTCCCGCAGATACGCAGTATTTT CASDLAGGPADTQYF
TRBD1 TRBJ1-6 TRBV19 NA TGTGCCAGTAGTACGACAGGGGGGCCGGCGTCACCCCTCCACTTT CASSTTGGPASPLHF
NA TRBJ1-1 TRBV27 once TGTGCCACCTTCCAGGGCCTGGGCACTGAAGCTTTCTTT CATFQGLGTEAFF
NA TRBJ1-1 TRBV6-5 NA TGTGCCAGCAGGGAGCCGACAGCGAACACTGAAGCTTTCTTT CASREPTANTEAFF
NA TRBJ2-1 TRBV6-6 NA TGTGCCAGCAGCCCCCAGGGGCCCCTATACAATGAGCAGTTCTTC CASSPQGPLYNEQFF
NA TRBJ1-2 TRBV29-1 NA TGCAGCGCCCCGGTCGGGGTTAACTATGGCTACACCTTC CSAPVGVNYGYTF
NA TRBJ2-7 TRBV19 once TGTGCCAGTAGTATCGCTAGAGGGTCCGACGAGCAGTACTTC CASSIARGSDEQYF
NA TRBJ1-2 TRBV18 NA TGTGCCAGCTCACCGCGACAGGACGGCTACACCTTC CASSPRQDGYTF
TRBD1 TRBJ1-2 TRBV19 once TGTGCCAGTGGGGACAGGGCGACCTATGGCTACACCTTC CASGDRATYGYTF
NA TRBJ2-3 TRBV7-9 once TGTGCCAGCAGCTTCCCCGTAGGAGGCACAGATACGCAGTATTTT CASSFPVGGTDTQYF